A single sample gave rise to the 20 T cell receptor beta chains below, sequenced in a study of T cells in Graves' hyperthyroidism and ophthalmopathy. Amplification of TCR beta CDR3 regions used RNA as the template. TCR CDR3 underwent first-round RT-PCR with the HTBI primer set. TCRdb analysed the multiplex PCR reads with MiXCR anew, one entry per CDR3 protein. The sample has over 700,000 distinct CDR3 sequences, approximately 40% seen once. Sequenced sample: blood. The receptors come from a man between 18 and 29 years old with Graves' hyperthyroidism.

As to this clonotype: A much larger clonotype is one base distant, so this may be a read error. The chain is built from TRBV7-9 and TRBJ1-5; the D is unclear. The CDR3 runs 15 residues. V was clipped by 5 bases and J by 2 bases, with 13 bases between them. Germline V lookup: CDR1 SEHNR, CDR2 FQNEAQ (reference sequence). CDR3 sequence: CASSVTELGNQPQHF. The CDR3 DNA reads TGTGCCAGCAGCGTTACCGAGTTGGGCAATCAGCCCCAGCATTTT.

Note on this clonotype: No conserved phenylalanine or tryptophan is present at the end of the CDR3, so a read error is the likely explanation. The CDR3 sequence: CASSSAVGARMYGYTS. The CDR3 DNA sequence: TGTGCCAGTAGTTCCGCGGTCGGGGCGCGGATGTATGGCTACACCTCC. The rearrangement uses TRBV19 and TRBJ1-2, with D possibly matching TRBD1 (5 bases). This CDR3 is built from 16 residues. Trimming left V 5 bases short and J 5 bases short, with 21 bases between. Germline assignment: CDR1 LNHDA and CDR2 SQIVND (reference sequence).

This clonotype has just a few counts. V usage is TRBV14 and J usage is TRBJ2-2; 12 bases agree with TRBD1. With V trimmed by 6 bases and J by 5 bases, 4 bases remained unmatched. Germline V gene sequence: CDR1 SGHDN, CDR2 FVKESK. This CDR3 region has 15 residues. For the CDR3, the DNA is TGTGCCAGCAGTCCGGGACAGGGGGCGACCGGGGAGCTGTTTTTT. It codes for CASSPGQGATGELFF.

This clonotype was recorded a few times. The chain employs TRBV13 and TRBJ2-6; TRBD2 agrees at 7 bases. V shed 7 bases and J 2 bases; nucleotides not matched to a gene: 2. The CDR3 loop spans 14 amino acids. Per germline, CDR1 PRHDT and CDR2 FYEKMQ (reference sequence). The CDR3 region has the DNA TGTGCCAGCATGAGCGGGGCTGGGGCCAACGTCCTGACTTTC. Translation gives CASMSGAGANVLTF.

The chain links TRBV13 to TRBJ2-7, with 9 bases identical to TRBD2. V was clipped by 4 bases and J by 6 bases; unmatched bases: 10. The CDR3 is 15 amino acids. CDR1 and CDR2 from the germline V gene are PRHDT and FYEKMQ (reference sequence). For the CDR3, the DNA is TGTGCCAGCAGCTCGCAGATAGCGGGAGCCCTCGAGCAGTACTTC. Its protein product is CASSSQIAGALEQYF.

The chain employs TRBV9 and TRBJ2-7, with a weak D call TRBD2 (5 bases). Germline values: CDR1 SGDLS, CDR2 YYNGEE. The CDR3 is 13 residues long. V was trimmed by 4 bases and J by 3 bases, leaving 11 bases between them. CDR3 protein: CASSRSGFYEQYF. CDR3 bases: TGTGCCAGCAGCCGAAGCGGTTTCTACGAGCAGTACTTC.

This chain connects TRBV12-3 or TRBV12-4 to TRBJ2-5; D tentatively fits TRBD1 or TRBD2 (7 bases each). The V and J ends lost 6 bases and 5 bases respectively, with 19 bases between them. This CDR3 comprises 15 residues. The CDR3 protein is CASSGMGGGGETQYF. For the CDR3, the DNA is TGTGCCAGCAGCGGGATGGGAGGGGGCGGTGAGACCCAGTACTTC.

In its sample, this clonotype was seen many times. The rearrangement joins TRBV19 to TRBJ2-7; TRBD2 aligns across 11 bases. Looked up from germline, CDR1 is LNHDA and CDR2 is SQIVND (reference sequence). With V trimmed by 3 bases and J by 3 bases, 4 bases remained unmatched. The CDR3 is 15 residues long. The CDR3 protein is CASSMVLAGDYEQYF. The CDR3 coding sequence is TGTGCCAGTAGTATGGTACTAGCGGGAGACTACGAGCAGTACTTC.

There are many counts of this clonotype. The rearrangement uses TRBV2 and TRBJ1-5; 8 positions agree with TRBD1. This CDR3 comprises 15 residues. Looked up from germline, CDR1 is SNHLY and CDR2 is FYNNEI. The junction had 8 bases not matched to a gene; V was cut back by 4 bases and J by 6 bases. In nucleotides, the CDR3 is TGTGCCAGCAGTGCAAGGACAGGGCAGTCTCAGCCCCAGCATTTT. Amino acid sequence: CASSARTGQSQPQHF. Based on the CDR3 plus reference TRBV2 and TRBJ1-5, the full variable domain is EPEVTQTPSHQVTQMGQEVILRCVPISNHLYFYWYRQILGQKVEFLVSFYNNEISEKSEIFDDQFSVERPDGSNFTLKIRSTKLEDSAMYFCASSARTGQSQPQHFGDGTRLSIL.

The chain combines TRBV7-2 with TRBJ2-6; no clear D. The CDR3 length is 15 residues. Trimming stripped 2 bases from V and 3 bases from J, with 8 bases between. Germline loops: CDR1 SGHTA, CDR2 FQGNSA. Here the CDR3 DNA reads TGTGCCAGCAGCTTAACGGGCGGTGGGGCCAACGTCCTGACTTTC. This encodes CASSLTGGGANVLTF.

This clonotype was counted between two and nine times. The chain carries TRBV7-2 and TRBJ2-5; 13 bases are a match to TRBD2. Germline V gene sequence: CDR1 SGHTA, CDR2 FQGNSA. After removal of 5 bases from V and 9 bases from J, the junction contained 12 bases not matched to a gene. CDR3 length: 16 amino acids. CDR3 coding DNA: TGTGCCAGCAGCCCTAGTGGACTAGCGGGAGTTGTGGCCCAGTACTTC. This encodes CASSPSGLAGVVAQYF.

The V and J genes are TRBV11-2 and TRBJ2-7; D unresolved. Germline lookup yields CDR1 SGHAT and CDR2 FQNNGV. The CDR3 sequence is 15 residues long. V lost 5 bases, J lost 0 bases, and 14 bases lay in between. The CDR3 reads CASSPYTRSSYEQYF. CDR3 DNA sequence: TGTGCCAGCAGCCCGTACACCAGGAGCTCCTACGAGCAGTACTTC.

The table lists this clonotype with a few counts. This chain links TRBV20-1 with TRBJ1-1; D gene uncertain. V was cut by 3 bases and J by 1 base, with 18 bases left in between. The CDR3 consists of 16 residues. Germline loops: CDR1 DFQATT, CDR2 SNEGSKA (reference sequence). CDR3 residues: CSARYANYGRNTEAFF. The CDR3 DNA reads as TGCAGTGCTAGGTACGCTAACTACGGTCGGAACACTGAAGCTTTCTTT.

The sample holds many counts of this clonotype. The V gene is TRBV2, the J gene TRBJ1-1; D gene ambiguous. Trimming took off 3 bases at V and 9 bases at J, with 17 bases between the two ends. Germline CDR1 is SNHLY and CDR2 is FYNNEI. This CDR3 has 14 residues. CDR3 nucleotides: TGTGCCAGCAGTGATAGCTCCGTATCTGAACAAGCTTTCTTT. Its translation: CASSDSSVSEQAFF.

This clonotype was seen a handful of times. This chain uses TRBV5-6 with TRBJ1-4; tentatively, D is TRBD1 (5 bases). This CDR3 has 16 residues. Germline assignment: CDR1 SGHDT and CDR2 YYEEEE. Trimming cost V 4 bases and J 5 bases, with 18 bases left between them. CDR3 DNA sequence: TGTGCCAGCAGCCCGGGCGGGCGACAGTTGAATGAAAAACTGTTTTTT. It translates to CASSPGGRQLNEKLFF.

V usage is TRBV7-2 and J usage is TRBJ1-3; weak D call: TRBD1 (6 bases). The length of the CDR3 is 16 residues. V was cut by 4 bases and J by 0 bases, with 13 bases left in between. Germline V gives CDR1 SGHTA, CDR2 FQGNSA. For the CDR3, the DNA is TGTGCCAGCAGCTCCCCGGGGGCTGACTCTGGAAACACCATATATTTT. Its protein product is CASSSPGADSGNTIYF.

This clonotype has only a few counts. The chain is built from TRBV7-2 and TRBJ2-7; the D is unclear. CDR3 length: 14 amino acids. CDR1 and CDR2 from the germline V gene are SGHTA and FQGNSA. The V and J ends lost 3 bases and 6 bases respectively, with 15 bases between them. The CDR3 spells CASSLGAAFVEQYF. CDR3 bases: TGTGCCAGCAGCTTGGGCGCCGCTTTTGTCGAGCAGTACTTC.

The CDR3 region has the DNA TGTGCCAGCAGCGTTGGACAGGGCGGCGACTATGGCTACACCTTC. Encoded protein: CASSVGQGGDYGYTF. The V call is TRBV9, the J call TRBJ1-2; 8 bases fit TRBD1. V shed 2 bases, J shed 3 bases, and the junction held 6 bases outside the gene matches. CDR3 length: 15 residues. Germline V lookup: CDR1 SGDLS, CDR2 YYNGEE.

This CDR3 reads CASSPESGGTGERETQYF. The CDR3 nucleotides are TGTGCCAGCAGTCCCGAGAGCGGGGGGACCGGGGAACGGGAGACCCAGTACTTC. The rearrangement links TRBV7-6 to TRBJ2-5; 9 bases fit TRBD2. Germline loops: CDR1 SGHVS, CDR2 FNYEAQ. V trimming: 6 bases; J trimming: 5 bases; junction bases outside the gene matches: 19. The CDR3 is 18 residues long.

This clonotype was detected only once. V gene TRBV29-1 combines with J gene TRBJ1-2; TRBD1 is a possible D gene (6 bases). The CDR3 is 12 amino acids. CDR1 SQVTM and CDR2 ANQGSEA come from the germline V gene. The CDR3 DNA reads as TGCAGTTACTCCACAGGGATCGAAGGCTACACCTTC. Its protein product is CSYSTGIEGYTF.